The 25 T cell receptor beta chains given below trace back to one sample, sequenced in a study of shared clonotypes between healthy human individuals. The table came from immunoSEQ multiplex PCR; TCRdb's copy has only in-frame clones and leaves some out. The data show 2.3 million or so clones, 85% to 95% seen once. Sequencing was done on a sample of naive CD4+ T cells from PBMCs. Subset described: CD45RA+ positively selected. Receptors were obtained from a man younger than 35 in good health. Some clones in this sample may be carry-over from other donors' samples.

J is TRBJ2-3 and V is TRBV4-1; D perhaps matches TRBD2 (6 bases). Between the trimmed V and J ends, which lost 5 bases and 1 base, there was a span of 16 bases. CDR3 length: 16 amino acids. CDR1 and CDR2 (germline): MGHRA, YSYEKL. The CDR3 loop is CASSTPPGSGTDTQYF. The CDR3 DNA reads as TGCGCCAGCAGCACCCCGCCCGGGAGCGGCACAGATACGCAGTATTTT.

This clone was recorded only once. The V and J genes are TRBV20-1 and TRBJ2-2; D call uncertain. The V end lost 4 bases, the J end lost 7 bases, and 7 bases lay between the germline ends. CDR1 is DFQATT and CDR2 is SNEGSKA in the germline V gene (reference sequence). This CDR3 region has 11 residues. CDR3 protein: CSAIGGGELFF. DNA for the CDR3: TGCAGTGCTATTGGTGGCGGGGAGCTGTTTTTT.

The chain has TRBV27 and TRBJ2-1; D may be TRBD2 (7 bases). The CDR3 length is 20 residues. V was shortened by 0 bases and J by 3 bases, with 24 bases between the two germline ends. Looked up from germline, CDR1 is MNHEY and CDR2 is SMNVEV (reference sequence). The CDR3 DNA is TGTGCCAGCAGTTTATCCGGGGGGCGCTTTGCGGGTCCTTACTACAATGAGCAGTTCTTC. This codes for CASSLSGGRFAGPYYNEQFF.

CDR3 bases: TGTGCCAGCAGCCAAGGGCTAAGCTCCCCTCCCCAGCATTTT. Translated, it gives CASSQGLSSPPQHF. The J gene is TRBJ1-5, the V gene TRBV4-2, with no clear D. Trimming stripped 1 base from V and 10 bases from J, with 14 bases between. Germline V lookup: CDR1 LGHNA, CDR2 YNFKEQ. CDR3 length: 14 residues.

The rearrangement joins TRBV15 to TRBJ2-3; the D gene is possibly TRBD1 (6 bases). CDR1 is LNHNV, CDR2 YYDKDF, per germline (reference sequence). The CDR3 runs 19 residues. Trimming shortened V by 3 bases and J by 0 bases, and 22 bases separated the two germline ends. CDR3 sequence (DNA): TGTGCCACCAGCAGCACCTCCTGGACAGCGTTGCCTAGCACAGATACGCAGTATTTT. As protein: CATSSTSWTALPSTDTQYF.

The chain combines TRBV19 with TRBJ2-7, with D perhaps given as TRBD1 or TRBD2 (6 bases each). Per germline, CDR1 LNHDA and CDR2 SQIVND (reference sequence). The CDR3 is 14 amino acids. Trimming took off 5 bases at V and 2 bases at J, with 13 bases between the two ends. CDR3 bases: TGTGCCAGTAGTCCGATCGGGGGCACCTACGAGCAGTACTTC. As protein: CASSPIGGTYEQYF.

The V gene is TRBV7-2, the J gene TRBJ1-1, with D possibly being TRBD1 (5 bases). V shed 5 bases and J shed 2 bases, with 12 bases lying between them. The CDR3 spans 14 residues. Germline values: CDR1 SGHTA, CDR2 FQGNSA. In DNA form, the CDR3 reads TGTGCCAGCAGCCCCGGGACGCCCAACACTGAAGCTTTCTTT. It specifies CASSPGTPNTEAFF.

This chain connects TRBV7-2 to TRBJ2-5; the D gene is possibly TRBD2 (5 bases). Germline V CDR1 and CDR2: SGHTA, FQGNSA. The CDR3 sequence is 15 residues long. Trimming stripped 7 bases from V and 5 bases from J, with 20 bases between. CDR3 amino acids: CASTEMVAPGETQYF. CDR3 coding DNA: TGTGCCAGCACAGAGATGGTAGCGCCCGGGGAGACCCAGTACTTC.

This clone was seen a single time. The chain joins TRBV27 to TRBJ1-5, with no clear D. CDR1 is MNHEY and CDR2 is SMNVEV in the germline V gene (reference sequence). The CDR3 is 14 residues long. Trimming stripped 3 bases from V and 0 bases from J, with 6 bases between. CDR3 sequence: CASSFTDSNQPQHF. CDR3 nucleotide sequence: TGTGCCAGCAGTTTTACTGATAGCAATCAGCCCCAGCATTTT.

V and J are TRBV19 and TRBJ2-7; D is ambiguous. The CDR3 is made up of 13 amino acids. CDR1 and CDR2 from the germline V gene are LNHDA and SQIVND (reference sequence). V was shortened by 3 bases and J by 7 bases, with 13 bases between the two germline ends. The CDR3: CASSIGRFWEQYF. The DNA for the CDR3 is TGTGCCAGTAGTATCGGGCGGTTTTGGGAGCAGTACTTC.

The chain is built from TRBV4-3 and TRBJ1-1; D is perhaps TRBD1 (5 bases). V gave up 3 bases and J gave up 2 bases, with 16 bases separating them. From germline, CDR1 is LGHNA and CDR2 YSLEER. The CDR3 sequence is 16 residues long. The CDR3 spells CASSHAQGRGNTEAFF. The CDR3, as DNA: TGCGCCAGCAGCCATGCCCAGGGACGGGGAAACACTGAAGCTTTCTTT.

The chain carries TRBV7-3 and TRBJ2-1, with TRBD2 matching over 7 bases. Germline values: CDR1 SGHTA, CDR2 FQGTGA. The CDR3 is made up of 15 amino acids. After removal of 5 bases from V and 6 bases from J, the junction contained 10 bases not matched to a gene. CDR3 sequence: CASSRGRALFNEQFF. The CDR3 region has the DNA TGTGCCAGCAGCCGAGGGAGGGCCCTTTTCAATGAGCAGTTCTTC.

This chain joins TRBV7-2 and TRBJ2-5, with 12 bases fitting TRBD1. Trimming took 5 bases from V and 5 from J; bases not matched to a gene: 6. Germline V gives CDR1 SGHTA, CDR2 FQGNSA. The CDR3 is 15 residues long. CDR3 sequence: CASSQGQGAVETQYF. The CDR3 DNA follows: TGTGCCAGCAGCCAGGGACAGGGGGCGGTGGAGACCCAGTACTTC.

The CDR3 spells CASSESGIGGYTF. The CDR3 DNA is TGTGCCAGCAGTGAATCAGGAATCGGAGGCTACACCTTC. The chain has TRBV6-1 and TRBJ1-2, with D unclear. CDR3 size: 13 residues. The ends were cut back, 2 bases at V and 8 bases at J, with 12 bases in the middle. The germline V gene encodes CDR1 MNHNS and CDR2 SASEGT.

The chain links TRBV2 to TRBJ2-5; D may correspond to TRBD1 or TRBD2 (5 bases each). Germline V CDR1 and CDR2: SNHLY, FYNNEI. The V end lost 3 bases, the J end lost 7 bases, and 15 bases lay between the germline ends. This CDR3 comprises 14 residues. CDR3 in DNA: TGTGCCAGCAGTGAGACCCAGGGTCGGGGGACCCAGTACTTC. This translates into CASSETQGRGTQYF.

Worth noting for this clone: Other DNA sequences in the sample encode the same CDR3. The chain uses TRBV7-2 and TRBJ2-3; 8 nucleotides match TRBD1. The CDR3 covers 14 residues. Germline trimming cut 4 bases from V and 1 base from J; bases unmatched to any gene: 1. Per germline, CDR1 SGHTA and CDR2 FQGNSA. The CDR3 sequence: CASSSDRGTDTQYF. The CDR3 nucleotides are TGTGCCAGCAGCTCGGACAGGGGCACAGATACGCAGTATTTT. The full variable domain, its missing parts supplied by reference TRBV7-2 and TRBJ2-3, is GAGVSQSPSNKVTEKGKDVELRCDPISGHTALYWYRQSLGQGLEFLIYFQGNSAPDKSGLPSDRFSAERTGGSVSTLTIQRTQQEDSAVYLCASSSDRGTDTQYFGPGTRLTVL.

Note on this clone: This same CDR3 is encoded by further DNA sequences in the sample. V gene TRBV6-1 combines with J gene TRBJ2-6; D is unclear. The V and J ends lost 2 bases and 1 base respectively, with 6 bases between them. The CDR3 covers 15 residues. Germline values: CDR1 MNHNS, CDR2 SASEGT. The CDR3 coding sequence is TGTGCCAGCAGTGAATTGGGATCTGGGGCCAACGTCCTGACTTTC. Translating gives CASSELGSGANVLTF.

The V gene is TRBV7-3, the J gene TRBJ2-5; D is unclear. The V end was cut by 1 base, the J end by 5 bases, with 11 bases between. The CDR3 is made up of 14 amino acids. CDR1 is SGHTA, CDR2 FQGTGA, per germline. The CDR3 DNA follows: TGTGCCAGCAGCTTAAGCGGACCCTTGGAGACCCAGTACTTC. This gives the protein CASSLSGPLETQYF.

The chain employs TRBV9 and TRBJ2-3; 8 bases are shared with TRBD2. The CDR3 consists of 21 residues. V dropped 0 bases and J dropped 3; count of bases not matched to a gene: 21. Germline loops: CDR1 SGDLS, CDR2 YYNGEE. This CDR3 reads CASSVAGPWGTRSRGTDTQYF. DNA for the CDR3: TGTGCCAGCAGCGTAGCGGGGCCTTGGGGGACTAGATCGAGAGGAACAGATACGCAGTATTTT. The entire variable domain, with the rest obtained from reference TRBV9 and TRBJ2-3, is as follows: DSGVTQTPKHLITATGQRVTLRCSPRSGDLSVYWYQQSLDQGLQFLIQYYNGEERAKGNILERFSAQQFPDLHSELNLSSLELGDSALYFCASSVAGPWGTRSRGTDTQYFGPGTRLTVL.

The genes are TRBV5-1 and TRBJ2-7, with 10 bases fitting TRBD2. Germline-derived CDR1 and CDR2 are SGHRS and YFSETQ. With 4 bases clipped from V and 7 bases from J, the junction kept 11 bases outside the gene matches. This CDR3 region has 15 residues. The CDR3 DNA reads TGCGCCAGCAGCCAGACTAGCGGGTACTTCGGGGAGCAGTACTTC. It is translated as CASSQTSGYFGEQYF.

The table lists this clone with a count of one. The gene calls are TRBV19 and TRBJ2-5; maybe TRBD1 (6 bases). Trimming took off 3 bases at V and 0 bases at J, with 11 bases between the two ends. This CDR3 is built from 15 residues. Germline CDR1 LNHDA, CDR2 SQIVND (reference sequence). The CDR3 reads CASSMDSGYQETQYF. CDR3 sequence (DNA): TGTGCCAGTAGTATGGACAGTGGATACCAAGAGACCCAGTACTTC.

J is TRBJ2-3 and V is TRBV11-2; 14 positions agree with TRBD2. CDR3 length: 19 residues. V gave up 4 bases and J gave up 4 bases; unmatched junction bases: 13. CDR1 is SGHAT and CDR2 is FQNNGV in the germline V gene. CDR3 in DNA: TGTGCCAGCAGCTCCCGTCCAGGACTAGCGGGAGGAACCCCAGATACGCAGTATTTT. It is translated as CASSSRPGLAGGTPDTQYF.

This rearrangement joins TRBV27 to TRBJ1-1, with D tentatively TRBD1 (5 bases). Germline V gives CDR1 MNHEY, CDR2 SMNVEV (reference sequence). The V gene lost 3 bases and the J gene lost 5 bases, with 10 bases spanning the gap. This CDR3 spans 13 amino acids. CDR3 nucleotide sequence: TGTGCCAGCAGTTTCACAGGAGGGACTGAAGCTTTCTTT. It translates to CASSFTGGTEAFF.

A note on this clone: The same CDR3 can be traced to other DNA sequences in this sample. The CDR3 loop reads CASSLAPISGANVLTF. For the CDR3, the DNA is TGCGCCAGCAGCTTGGCCCCAATTTCTGGGGCCAACGTCCTGACTTTC. V and J are TRBV5-1 and TRBJ2-6, with D unresolved. Trimming took 0 bases from V and 1 from J, leaving 8 bases between them. Germline CDR1 reads SGHRS; CDR2 reads YFSETQ. CDR3 length equals 16 residues. Full variable domain (missing parts from reference TRBV5-1 and TRBJ2-6): KAGVTQTPRYLIKTRGQQVTLSCSPISGHRSVSWYQQTPGQGLQFLFEYFSETQRNKGNFPGRFSGRQFSNSRSEMNVSTLELGDSALYLCASSLAPISGANVLTFGAGSRLTVL.

The chain recombines TRBV15 with TRBJ2-5; D ambiguous. The CDR3 totals 12 residues. Trimming stripped 5 bases from V and 3 bases from J, with 7 bases between. CDR1 is LNHNV, CDR2 YYDKDF, per germline (reference sequence). CDR3 in amino acids: CATSGRKETQYF. The CDR3 nucleotides are TGTGCCACCAGCGGACGAAAAGAGACCCAGTACTTC.